This TCR beta chain was captured by sequencing in a study of T cells after yellow fever vaccination (dated by TCRdb to about 2019). Study-wide context: The SMART-Seq v4 Ultra Low Input RNA kit was used to prepare libraries from fractions with low cell numbers. To follow T-cell clones before and after both primary and booster YFV17D yellow fever vaccination, bulk TCR alpha and beta repertoires underwent longitudinal sequencing. Blood was drawn at multiple timepoints before and after primary and secondary immunization, with bulk PBMC replicates and cell subsets isolated. Two healthy male donors, one aged 18 to 30 and one aged 30 to 39 years, were included in the cohort. Study-wide findings and limitations: Only a couple of donors were included in the study, so the extent to which the findings can be generalized is limited. A small share of clonotypes was detected in both CD4 and CD8 compartments, with the overlap likely arising from convergent recombination. After the booster, most of the clones that had expanded following primary vaccination were detected again (roughly 96% of CD4 and 80% to 90% of CD8), which suggests that memory was broadly maintained. Computational filtering was needed because FACS-sorted repertoires could contain abundant contaminating clonotypes from the bulk population. The secondary T-cell response was weaker than the primary response but faster, peaking on day 5 instead of day 15.

What this sample's treatment or condition label stands for: live attenuated yellow fever vaccine strain. At each blood-draw timepoint, two biological replicates of bulk PBMCs were obtained. A standard Ficoll-Paque protocol was used to isolate PBMCs from peripheral blood. TriZol was used to extract RNA from bulk PBMCs, CD4 and CD8 fractions, and dextramer-positive and dextramer-negative fractions. Germline trimming: 7 bases from V, 1 base from J; junction bases outside gene matches: 7. Reading from cysteine to phenylalanine, the CDR3 counts 16 amino acids. The sequence is cut down to CDR3 DNA, 48 bases in frame from base 1. Per the germline V gene, SGDLS is the CDR1 and YYNGEE is the CDR2. TCR cDNA was made using 5'RACE template switching, a step that added a universal primer site and unique molecular identifiers. cDNA synthesis was primed from both the TCR alpha and TCR beta constant segments. Library amplification used two PCR steps, and the second PCR step added sample barcodes and sequencing adapters. Sequencing of the libraries was done on either Illumina HiSeq 2500 (2x100 bp) or NovaSeq (2x150 bp). The study's processing was this. Reads were demultiplexed and collapsed into UMI consensus sequences with MIGEC, and V(D)J alignment was performed with MiXCR. Vaccine-responding clonotypes were defined with edgeR using replicate PBMC samples, requiring FDR below 0.01 and a log2 fold change above 5 up to day 15. CD4 or CD8 identity was assigned to each bulk clonotype according to whether the clonotype was present at higher abundance in the sequenced CD4 repertoire or the sequenced CD8 repertoire. TCRdb itself trimmed the public reads at Q25 with fastp, ran MiXCR and retained productive beta chains. Entries that share a CDR3 protein sequence are merged under the most common genes and DNA. TCRdb, not the original authors, processed these V and J calls. The sample yields 500,000 to 650,000 distinct CDR3 sequences; approximately 16% were counted once. Clones ranked in the top ten supply 17% of the sample.

To note about this clonotype: No antigen is known for it. No much larger clone exists at a distance of one base, and base qualities are not known.

The V and J genes are TRBV9 and TRBJ2-5; 13 nucleotides in the junction match TRBD2. The sample was PBMCs, taken 4 to 6 days after the first yellow fever vaccination. This TCR derives from a man younger than 35 who received the YFV17D yellow fever vaccine. The CDR3 protein sequence reads: CASARGTSGAQETQYF. The sequence in DNA is TGTGCCAGCGCGAGGGGGACTAGCGGGGCCCAAGAGACCCAGTACTTC.